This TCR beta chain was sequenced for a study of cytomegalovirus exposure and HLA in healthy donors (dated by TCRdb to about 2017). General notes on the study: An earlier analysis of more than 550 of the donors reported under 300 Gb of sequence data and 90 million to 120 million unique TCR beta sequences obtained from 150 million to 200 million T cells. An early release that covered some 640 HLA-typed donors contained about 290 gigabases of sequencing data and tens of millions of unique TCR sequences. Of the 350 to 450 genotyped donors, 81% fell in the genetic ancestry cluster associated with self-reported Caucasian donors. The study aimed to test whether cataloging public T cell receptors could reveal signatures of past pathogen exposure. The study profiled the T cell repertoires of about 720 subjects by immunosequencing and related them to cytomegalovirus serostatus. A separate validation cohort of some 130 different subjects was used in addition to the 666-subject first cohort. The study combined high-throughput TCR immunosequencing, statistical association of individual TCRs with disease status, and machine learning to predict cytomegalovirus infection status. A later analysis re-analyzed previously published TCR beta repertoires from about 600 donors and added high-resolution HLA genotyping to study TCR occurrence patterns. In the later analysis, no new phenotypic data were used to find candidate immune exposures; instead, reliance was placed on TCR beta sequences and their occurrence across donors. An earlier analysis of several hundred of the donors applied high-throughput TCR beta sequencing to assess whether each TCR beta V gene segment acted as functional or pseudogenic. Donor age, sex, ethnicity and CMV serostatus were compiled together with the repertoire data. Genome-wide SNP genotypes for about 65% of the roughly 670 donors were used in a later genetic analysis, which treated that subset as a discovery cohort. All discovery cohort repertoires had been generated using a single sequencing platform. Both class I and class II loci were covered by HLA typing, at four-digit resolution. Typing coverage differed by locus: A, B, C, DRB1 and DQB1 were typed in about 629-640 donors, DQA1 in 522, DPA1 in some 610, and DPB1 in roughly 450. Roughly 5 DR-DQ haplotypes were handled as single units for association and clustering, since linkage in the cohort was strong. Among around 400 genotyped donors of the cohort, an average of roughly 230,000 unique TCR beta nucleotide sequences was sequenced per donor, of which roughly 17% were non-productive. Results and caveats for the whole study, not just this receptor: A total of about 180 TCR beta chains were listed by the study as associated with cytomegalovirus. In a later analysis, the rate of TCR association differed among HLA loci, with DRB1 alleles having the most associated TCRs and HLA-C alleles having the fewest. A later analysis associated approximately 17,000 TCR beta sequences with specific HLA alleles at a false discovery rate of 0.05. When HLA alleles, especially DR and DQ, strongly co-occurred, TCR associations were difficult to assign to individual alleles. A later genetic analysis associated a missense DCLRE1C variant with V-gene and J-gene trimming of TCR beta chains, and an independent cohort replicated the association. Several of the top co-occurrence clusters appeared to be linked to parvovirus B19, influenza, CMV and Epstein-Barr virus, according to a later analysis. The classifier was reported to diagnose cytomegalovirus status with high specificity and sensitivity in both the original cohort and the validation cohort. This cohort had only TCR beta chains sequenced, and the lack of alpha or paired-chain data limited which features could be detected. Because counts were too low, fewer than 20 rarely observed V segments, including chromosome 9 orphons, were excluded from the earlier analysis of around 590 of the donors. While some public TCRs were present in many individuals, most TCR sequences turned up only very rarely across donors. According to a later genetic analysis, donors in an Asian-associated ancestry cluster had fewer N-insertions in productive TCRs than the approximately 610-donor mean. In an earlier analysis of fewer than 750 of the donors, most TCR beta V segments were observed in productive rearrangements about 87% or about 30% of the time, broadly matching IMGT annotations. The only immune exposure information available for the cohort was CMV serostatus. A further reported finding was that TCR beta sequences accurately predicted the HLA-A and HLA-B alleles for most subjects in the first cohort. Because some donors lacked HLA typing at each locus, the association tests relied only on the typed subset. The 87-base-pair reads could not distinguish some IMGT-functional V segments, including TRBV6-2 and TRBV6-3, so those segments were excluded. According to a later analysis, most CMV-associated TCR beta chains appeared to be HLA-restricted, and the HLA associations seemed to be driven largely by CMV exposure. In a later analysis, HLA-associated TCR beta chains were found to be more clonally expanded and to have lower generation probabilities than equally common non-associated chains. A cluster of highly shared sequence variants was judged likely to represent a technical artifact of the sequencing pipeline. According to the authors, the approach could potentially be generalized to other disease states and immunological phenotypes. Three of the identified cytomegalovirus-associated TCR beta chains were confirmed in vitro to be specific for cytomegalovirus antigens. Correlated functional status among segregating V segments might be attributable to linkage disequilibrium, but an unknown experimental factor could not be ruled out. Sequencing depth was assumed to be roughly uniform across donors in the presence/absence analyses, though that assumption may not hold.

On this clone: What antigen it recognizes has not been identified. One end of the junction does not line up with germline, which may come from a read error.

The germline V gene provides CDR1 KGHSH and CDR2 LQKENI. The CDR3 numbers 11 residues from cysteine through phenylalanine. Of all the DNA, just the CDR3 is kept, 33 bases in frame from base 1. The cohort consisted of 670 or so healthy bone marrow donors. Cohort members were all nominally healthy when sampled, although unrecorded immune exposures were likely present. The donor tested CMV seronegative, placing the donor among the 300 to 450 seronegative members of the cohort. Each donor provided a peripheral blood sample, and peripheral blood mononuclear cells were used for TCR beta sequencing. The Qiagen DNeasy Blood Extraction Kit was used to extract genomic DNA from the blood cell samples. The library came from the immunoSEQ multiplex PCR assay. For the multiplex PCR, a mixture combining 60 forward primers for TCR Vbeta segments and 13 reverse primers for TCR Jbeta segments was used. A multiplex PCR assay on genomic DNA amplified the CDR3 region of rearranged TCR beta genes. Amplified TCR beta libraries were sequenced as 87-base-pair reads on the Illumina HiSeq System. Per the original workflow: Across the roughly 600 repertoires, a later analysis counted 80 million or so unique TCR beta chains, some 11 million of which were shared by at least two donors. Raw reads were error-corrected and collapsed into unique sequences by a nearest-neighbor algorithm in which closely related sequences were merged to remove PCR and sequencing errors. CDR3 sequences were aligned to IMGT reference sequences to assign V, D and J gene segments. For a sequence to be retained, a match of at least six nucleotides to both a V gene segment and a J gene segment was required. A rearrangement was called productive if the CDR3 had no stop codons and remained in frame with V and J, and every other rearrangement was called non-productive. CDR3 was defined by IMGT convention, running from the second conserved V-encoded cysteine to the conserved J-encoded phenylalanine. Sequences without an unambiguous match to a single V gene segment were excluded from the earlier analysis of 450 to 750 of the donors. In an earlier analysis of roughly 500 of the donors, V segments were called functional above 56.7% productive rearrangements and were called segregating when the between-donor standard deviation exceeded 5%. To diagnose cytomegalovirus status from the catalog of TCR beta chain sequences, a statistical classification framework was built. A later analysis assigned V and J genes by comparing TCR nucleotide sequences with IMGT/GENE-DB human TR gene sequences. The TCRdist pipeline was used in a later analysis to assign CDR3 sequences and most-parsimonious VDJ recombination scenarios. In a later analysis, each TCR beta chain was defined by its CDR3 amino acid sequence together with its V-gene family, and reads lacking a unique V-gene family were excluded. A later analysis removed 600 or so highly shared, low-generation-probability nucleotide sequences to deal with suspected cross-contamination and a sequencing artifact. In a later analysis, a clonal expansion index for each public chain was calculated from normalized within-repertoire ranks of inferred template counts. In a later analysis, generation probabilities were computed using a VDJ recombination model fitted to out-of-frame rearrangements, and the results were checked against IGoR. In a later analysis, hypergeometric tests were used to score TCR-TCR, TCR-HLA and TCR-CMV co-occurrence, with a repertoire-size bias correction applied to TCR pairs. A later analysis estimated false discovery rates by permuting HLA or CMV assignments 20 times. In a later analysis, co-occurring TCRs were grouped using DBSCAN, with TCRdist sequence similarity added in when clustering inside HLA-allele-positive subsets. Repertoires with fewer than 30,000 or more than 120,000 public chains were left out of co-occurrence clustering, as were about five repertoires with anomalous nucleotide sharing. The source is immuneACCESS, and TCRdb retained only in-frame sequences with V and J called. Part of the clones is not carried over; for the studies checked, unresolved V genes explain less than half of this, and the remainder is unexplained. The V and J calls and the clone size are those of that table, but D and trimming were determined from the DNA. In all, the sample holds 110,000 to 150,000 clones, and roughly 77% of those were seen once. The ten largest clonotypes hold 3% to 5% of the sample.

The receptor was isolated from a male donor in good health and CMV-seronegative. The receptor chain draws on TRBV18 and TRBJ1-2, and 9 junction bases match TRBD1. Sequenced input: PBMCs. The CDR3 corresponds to CASSPGQGRDF. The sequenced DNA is TGTGCCAGCTCACCCGGACAGGGGAGAGACTTC.